The source of this T cell receptor beta chain is a study of cytomegalovirus exposure and HLA in healthy donors. Study overall: Ancestry clustering placed about 80% of some 400 genotyped donors in the Caucasian-associated cluster.

With 60 Vbeta and 13 Jbeta primers, the PCR was carried out. Clones were sequenced by immunoSEQ multiplex PCR, and TCRdb holds only the in-frame ones, with some missing. The profile shows 150,000 to 200,000 clones, around 78% of them singletons. This clone was observed once. Its target is unknown. Study-level findings and limits: High specificity and sensitivity for cytomegalovirus status were reported for the classifier. Roughly even sequencing depth across donors was the assumption behind the presence/absence analyses.

The sample taken for sequencing was PBMCs. This clonotype was sampled from a woman aged 25 to 39 in good health and CMV-seropositive.

The CDR3 nucleotides read TGTGCCACCTCAGGAGGGAGTGCCAATCAGCCCCAGCATTTT. This encodes CATSGGSANQPQHF. V gene TRBV15 combines with J gene TRBJ1-5; no clear D. V shed 8 bases and J shed 3 bases, with 14 bases lying between them. The CDR3 is made up of 14 amino acids. Germline V gives CDR1 LNHNV, CDR2 YYDKDF (reference sequence).